The subject of this entry is one TCR beta chain. This clone has only one observation. There is no known antigen for this receptor. Per-base qualities were not stored, and no clone one base away is much larger. The record originates from a study of blood T cell repertoires in COVID-19 (dated by TCRdb to the early 2020s). For context, the study as a whole: The collaborator samples originated in the United States, Italy and Spain and spanned the acute and convalescent phases of COVID-19. Deeply sampled blood TCRbeta repertoires from subjects exposed to, actively infected with, or recovered from COVID-19 were included in the dataset. The sample metadata nearly always contained a de-identified subject ID, COVID-19 status, age in years and sex. Where HLA class I and class II types were available, the types were taken from metadata supplied by the sample provider, not from assay-based typing. The prospective study material was composed of cDNA or gDNA derived from T cells, B-cell-depleted T cells, or PBMCs. The repertoires were released in a freely available public database meant as a resource for research on the immune response to SARS-CoV-2. Samples came from the ongoing ImmuneRACE study (first 160 participants) plus 1,254 subjects from 6 global collaborators. What the authors observed across the whole study: Clinical and demographic metadata were provided uncurated, with the amount varying by source and participant.

Collaborating institutions collected whole blood in K2EDTA tubes following their own protocols. Collaborator samples were shipped for TCRbeta analysis as frozen whole blood, isolated PBMCs, or DNA extracted from either sample type. The immunoSEQ Assay, a bias-controlled multiplex PCR, was used to amplify TCRbeta CDR3 regions from genomic DNA. The published analysis was carried out like this. The number of nucleated cells in each sample was estimated from the amplification of reference gene primers within the assay. To quantify the absolute abundance of each unique TCRbeta CDR3 rearrangement, sequence reads were collapsed and filtered. For each sample, productive Simpson clonality was calculated by taking the square root of Simpson's diversity index across productive rearrangements. TCRdb holds this immuneACCESS table with in-frame rearrangements only. Some clones are missing; in checked studies, unresolved V genes explain under half, and the rest has no known cause. V and J calls and clone size are copied from that table; D and trimming were computed from the DNA. This sample lists some 340,000 clones; around 83% were detected once. The leading ten clones occupy roughly 3% of the sample.

CDR1 and CDR2 (LNHDA, SQIVND) derive from the germline V gene (reference sequence). The CDR3 covers 16 residues, taking in both the cysteine and the phenylalanine. This entry keeps only the CDR3 DNA: 48 bases, framed from base 1. Trimmed from V: 3 bases; trimmed from J: 4 bases; junction bases lacking a gene match: 11. Specimen: peripheral blood. This clonotype originated in a man between 25 and 39 years old with active or convalescent COVID-19. The chain links TRBV19 with TRBJ1-2; the central 7 bases match TRBD1. The DNA sequence reads TGTGCCAGTAGTATTTCGCCAGGGACAGCCCTCTATGGCTACACCTTC. This translates into CASSISPGTALYGYTF.